These 5 T cell receptor beta chains were all obtained from the same sample, sequenced in a study of identical twins. MiXCR was run by TCRdb on the 5' RACE reads, yielding one entry per CDR3 protein. The data hold about 690,000 distinct CDR3 sequences, with around 6% observed a single time. The material sequenced was naive T cells sorted from blood. These receptors came from a young man in good health.

The V gene is TRBV29-1, the J gene TRBJ1-2; D is ambiguous. This CDR3 is built from 10 residues. CDR1 and CDR2 from the germline V gene are SQVTM and ANQGSEA. Trimming pared 3 bases from V and 6 bases from J, leaving 5 bases between. Written as DNA, the CDR3 is TGCAGCGTTGACAGCCATGGCTACACCTTC. Amino acids: CSVDSHGYTF.

This clonotype was detected a few times. The CDR3 spells CATSIGNQPQHF. The DNA of the CDR3 is TGTGCCACCAGCATCGGCAATCAGCCCCAGCATTTT. The V call is TRBV15, the J call TRBJ1-5; D is ambiguous. The germline V and J ends were trimmed by 4 bases and 2 bases, with 3 bases remaining between them. The CDR3 runs to 12 residues. Per the germline V gene, CDR1 is LNHNV and CDR2 is YYDKDF (reference sequence).

The sample holds many counts of this clonotype. V usage is TRBV28 and J usage is TRBJ1-4; 10 bases are a match to TRBD1. CDR3 length: 15 amino acids. Per germline, CDR1 MDHEN and CDR2 SYDVKM. With 5 bases clipped from V and 8 bases from J, the junction kept 8 bases outside the gene matches. CDR3 residues: CASSIGQGVFEKLFF. The CDR3, as DNA: TGTGCCAGCAGTATTGGACAGGGGGTTTTCGAAAAACTGTTTTTT.

V gene TRBV12-3 or TRBV12-4 combines with J gene TRBJ2-5, with D tentatively TRBD1 (6 bases). The CDR3 is 14 residues long. V was pared by 7 bases and J by 1 base, with 13 bases between. The CDR3 DNA is TGTGCCAGCACTTCCCTACAGGGCCAAGAGACCCAGTACTTC. Encoded protein: CASTSLQGQETQYF.

This clonotype was counted only a few times. J is TRBJ2-1 and V is TRBV29-1; a weak D match, TRBD2 (5 bases). Germline loops: CDR1 SQVTM, CDR2 ANQGSEA. The ends were cut back, 2 bases at V and 0 bases at J, with 11 bases in the middle. The CDR3 is made up of 15 amino acids. The CDR3 DNA follows: TGCAGCGTTGAACGTAGCGACGGCTCCTACAATGAGCAGTTCTTC. Amino acids: CSVERSDGSYNEQFF.